This TCR beta chain was found in a study of OX40 agonist ivuxolimab in advanced cancers. Study at large: In this trial design, patients received ivuxolimab intravenously at 0.01 to 10 mg/kg every 2 weeks.

Germline trimming cut 3 bases from V and 7 bases from J; bases unmatched to any gene: 16. CDR1 is SGHNT and CDR2 is YENEEA in the germline V gene. CDR3 size: 17 residues. Points on this clone: Its antigen is still unknown.

The study, taken as a whole, reports: At doses 0.1 to 3.0 mg/kg, CD4+ and CD8+ clones expanded.

Assay used: immunoSEQ multiplex PCR; TCRdb lists only in-frame clones, some missing. The data hold 52,000 or so clones, with 90% to 95% observed a single time. The sequence came from an adult with an advanced solid tumor such as melanoma, head and neck, liver or kidney cancer. Sample: CD4+ or CD8+ T cells sorted from blood, taken in a trial of the OX40 agonist ivuxolimab. The gene calls are TRBV11-3 and TRBJ2-7, with 9 bases fitting TRBD1. The CDR3 bases are TGTGCCAGCAGCTTTCCCCTCACAGGGGGCACCTTGGAAGAGCAGTACTTC. Its protein is CASSFPLTGGTLEEQYF.